The T cell receptor (beta chain) under discussion was sequenced for a study of blood T cells in healthy people across ages. This CDR3 spans 15 amino acids. CDR1 and CDR2 from the germline V gene are ENHRY and SYGVKD. With 0 bases removed from V and 0 bases from J, the gap between germline ends came to 9 bases. The authors ran a second PCR of roughly 6 to 12 cycles using a sample-barcoded 5' primer and a J-beta primer mix. Each CDR3 protein is one row after TCRdb ran MiXCR on the 5' RACE reads. The sample has fewer than 950,000 distinct CDR3 sequences, approximately 53% seen once. V gene TRBV10-3 combines with J gene TRBJ2-7; D is tentatively TRBD1 or TRBD2 (5 bases each). This clonotype originated in an elderly man in good health. The sequenced sample consisted of blood. This CDR3 reads CAISESEGPSYEQYF. The DNA for the CDR3 is TGTGCCATCAGTGAGTCTGAGGGACCCTCCTACGAGCAGTACTTC.